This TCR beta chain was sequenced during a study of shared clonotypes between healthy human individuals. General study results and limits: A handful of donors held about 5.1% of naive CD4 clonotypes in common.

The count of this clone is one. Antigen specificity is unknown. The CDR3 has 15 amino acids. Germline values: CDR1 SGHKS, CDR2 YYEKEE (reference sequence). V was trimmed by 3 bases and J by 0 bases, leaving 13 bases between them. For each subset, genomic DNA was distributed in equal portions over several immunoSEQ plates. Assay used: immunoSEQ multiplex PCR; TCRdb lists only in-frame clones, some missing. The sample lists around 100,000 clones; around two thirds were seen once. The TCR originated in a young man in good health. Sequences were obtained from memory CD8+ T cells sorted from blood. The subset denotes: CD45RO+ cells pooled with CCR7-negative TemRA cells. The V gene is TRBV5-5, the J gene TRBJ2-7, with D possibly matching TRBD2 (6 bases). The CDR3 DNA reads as TGTGCCAGCAGCTCGGGACTTCTGAGCTCCTACGAGCAGTACTTC. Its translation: CASSSGLLSSYEQYF.